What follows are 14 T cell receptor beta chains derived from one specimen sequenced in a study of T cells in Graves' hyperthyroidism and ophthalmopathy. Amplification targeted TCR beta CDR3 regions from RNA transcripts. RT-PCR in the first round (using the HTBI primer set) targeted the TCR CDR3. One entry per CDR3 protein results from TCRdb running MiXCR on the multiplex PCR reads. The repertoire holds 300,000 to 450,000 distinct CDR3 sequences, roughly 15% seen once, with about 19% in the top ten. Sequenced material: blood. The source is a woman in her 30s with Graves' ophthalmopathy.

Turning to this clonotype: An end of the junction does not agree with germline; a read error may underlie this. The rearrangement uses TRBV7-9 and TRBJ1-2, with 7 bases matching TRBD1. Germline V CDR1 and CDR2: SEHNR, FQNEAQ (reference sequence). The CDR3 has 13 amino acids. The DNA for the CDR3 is TGTACCAGCAGCTTTCAGGGGGGCTATGGCTACACCTTC. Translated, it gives CTSSFQGGYGYTF.

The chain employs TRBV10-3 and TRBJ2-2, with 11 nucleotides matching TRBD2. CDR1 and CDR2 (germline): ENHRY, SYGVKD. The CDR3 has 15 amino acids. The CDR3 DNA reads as TGTGCTAGCGGGGGACTAGCGGCTAACACCGGGGAGCTGTTTTTT. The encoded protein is CASGGLAANTGELFF.

The CDR3 spells CSARPGTADGYTF. The CDR3 DNA reads as TGCAGTGCCAGACCCGGGACAGCGGATGGCTACACCTTC. The gene calls are TRBV20-1 and TRBJ1-2; 7 bases are a match to TRBD1. Germline values: CDR1 DFQATT, CDR2 SNEGSKA (reference sequence). After removal of 6 bases from V and 6 bases from J, the junction contained 10 bases not matched to a gene. CDR3 size: 13 residues.

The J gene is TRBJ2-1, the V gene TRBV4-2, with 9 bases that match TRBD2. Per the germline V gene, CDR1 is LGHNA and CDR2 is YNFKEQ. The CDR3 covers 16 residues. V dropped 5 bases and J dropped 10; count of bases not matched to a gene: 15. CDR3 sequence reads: CASSTSTAGGLGEQFF. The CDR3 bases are TGTGCCAGCAGCACCAGTACGGCGGGGGGGCTGGGGGAGCAGTTCTTC.

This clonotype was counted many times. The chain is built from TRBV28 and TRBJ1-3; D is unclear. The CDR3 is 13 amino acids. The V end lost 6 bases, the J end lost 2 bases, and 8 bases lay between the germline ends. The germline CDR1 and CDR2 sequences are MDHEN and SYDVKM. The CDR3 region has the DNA TGTGCCAGCAGCCAACCCCCTGGAAACACCATATATTTT. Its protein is CASSQPPGNTIYF.

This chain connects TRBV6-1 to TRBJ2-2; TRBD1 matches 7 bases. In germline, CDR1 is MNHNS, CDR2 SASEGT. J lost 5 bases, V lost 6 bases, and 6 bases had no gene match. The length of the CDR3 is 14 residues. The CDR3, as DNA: TGTGCCAGCAGACAAACAGGGGCAACCGGGGAGCTGTTTTTT. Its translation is CASRQTGATGELFF.

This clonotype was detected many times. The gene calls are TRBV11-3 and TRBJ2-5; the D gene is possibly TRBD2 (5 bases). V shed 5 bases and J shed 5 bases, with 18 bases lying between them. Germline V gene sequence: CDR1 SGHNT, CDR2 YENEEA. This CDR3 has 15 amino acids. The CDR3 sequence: CASSLRVGGSETQYF. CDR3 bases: TGTGCCAGCAGCCTGAGGGTAGGCGGGTCCGAGACCCAGTACTTC.

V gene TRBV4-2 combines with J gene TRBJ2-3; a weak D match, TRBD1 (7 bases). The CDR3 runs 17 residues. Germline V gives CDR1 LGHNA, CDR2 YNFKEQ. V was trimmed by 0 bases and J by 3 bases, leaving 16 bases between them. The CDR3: CASSQEGGGAQTDTQYF. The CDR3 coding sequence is TGTGCCAGCAGCCAAGAAGGGGGCGGGGCCCAGACAGATACGCAGTATTTT.

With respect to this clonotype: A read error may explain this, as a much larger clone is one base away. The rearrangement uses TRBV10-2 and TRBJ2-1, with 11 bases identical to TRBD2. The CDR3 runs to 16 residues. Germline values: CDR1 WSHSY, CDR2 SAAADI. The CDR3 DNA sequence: TGCGCCAGCAGTGCGCTACTAGCGGGGGCCTACAGTGAGCAGTTCTTC. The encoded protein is CASSALLAGAYSEQFF.

CDR3 protein: CASSLDVAGNEQFF. CDR3 DNA: TGTGCCAGCAGCTTGGACGTAGCGGGGAATGAGCAGTTCTTC. The chain has TRBV5-4 and TRBJ2-1; 8 bases agree with TRBD2. Germline CDR1 reads SGHNT; CDR2 reads YYREEE (reference sequence). J lost 7 bases, V lost 0 bases, and 3 bases had no gene match. CDR3 length: 14 amino acids.

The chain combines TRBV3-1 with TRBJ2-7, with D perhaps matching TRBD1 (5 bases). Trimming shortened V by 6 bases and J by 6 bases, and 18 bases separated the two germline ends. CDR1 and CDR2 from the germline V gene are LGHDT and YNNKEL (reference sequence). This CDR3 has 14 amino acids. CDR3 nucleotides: TGTGCCAGCAGTTTCACGTCAGGGTCCCTCGAGCAGTACTTC. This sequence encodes CASSFTSGSLEQYF.

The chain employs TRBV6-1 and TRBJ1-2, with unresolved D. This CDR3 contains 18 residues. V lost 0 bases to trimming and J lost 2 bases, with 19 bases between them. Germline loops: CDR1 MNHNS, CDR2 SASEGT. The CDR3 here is CASSEARGEDQLNYGYTF. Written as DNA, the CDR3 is TGTGCCAGCAGTGAAGCGCGGGGAGAGGATCAGCTCAACTATGGCTACACCTTC.

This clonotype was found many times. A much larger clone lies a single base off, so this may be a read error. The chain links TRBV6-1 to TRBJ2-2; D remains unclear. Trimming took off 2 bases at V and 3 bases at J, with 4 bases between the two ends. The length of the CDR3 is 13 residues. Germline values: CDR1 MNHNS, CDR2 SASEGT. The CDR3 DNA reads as TGTGCCAGCAGTGAACAGGACACCGGGGAGCTGTTTTTT. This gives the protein CASSEQDTGELFF.

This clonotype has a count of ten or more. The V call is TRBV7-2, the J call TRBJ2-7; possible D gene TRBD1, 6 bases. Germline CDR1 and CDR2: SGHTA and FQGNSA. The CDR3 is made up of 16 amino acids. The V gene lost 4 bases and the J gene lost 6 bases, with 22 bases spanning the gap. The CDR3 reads CASSSTTGLGASEQYF. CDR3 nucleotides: TGTGCCAGCAGCTCTACGACGGGGCTGGGGGCGAGCGAGCAGTACTTC.